Following are 32 T cell receptor beta chains from one sample sequenced in a study of T cells in Graves' hyperthyroidism and ophthalmopathy. The CDR3 regions of TCR beta were amplified from RNA transcripts. During a first-round RT-PCR of the TCR CDR3, the HTBI primer set was used. MiXCR, applied by TCRdb to the multiplex PCR reads, yields one record per CDR3 protein. The sample has 600,000 or so distinct CDR3 sequences, about 16% seen once; the top ten hold 3.8%. The sequenced sample was blood. The receptors here all came from a woman aged 25 to 39 with Graves' hyperthyroidism.

This clonotype was found many times. V and J are TRBV18 and TRBJ2-7; D possibly uses TRBD1 or TRBD2 (5 bases each). Trimming stripped 4 bases from V and 2 bases from J, with 15 bases between. The CDR3 totals 15 residues. Germline V CDR1 and CDR2: KGHSH, LQKENI. In DNA, the CDR3 is TGTGCCAGCTCACTATCCGGGACGAATACCTACGAGCAGTACTTC. Its protein is CASSLSGTNTYEQYF.

This clonotype was observed at least ten times. V usage is TRBV29-1 and J usage is TRBJ2-2, with D perhaps matching TRBD2 (6 bases). The V end lost 7 bases, the J end lost 5 bases, and 17 bases lay between the germline ends. The germline V gene has CDR1 SQVTM and CDR2 ANQGSEA. There are 14 residues in the CDR3. This chain's CDR3 is CSAGGTRGTGELFF. DNA for the CDR3: TGCAGCGCTGGGGGGACTCGGGGTACCGGGGAGCTGTTTTTT.

The chain combines TRBV20-1 with TRBJ2-1; TRBD2 matches at 7 bases. Trimming cost V 4 bases and J 6 bases; bases outside gene matches: 15. Germline CDR1 reads DFQATT; CDR2 reads SNEGSKA (reference sequence). CDR3 size: 16 residues. The CDR3 coding sequence is TGCAGTGCTACAAAACTGGGCGGGAGTGCGGGCAATGAGCAGTTCTTC. Translating it yields CSATKLGGSAGNEQFF.

This clonotype was picked up many times. This chain connects TRBV20-1 to TRBJ2-1; 12 nucleotides agree with TRBD2. The junction had 5 bases not matched to a gene; V was cut back by 4 bases and J by 7 bases. Germline CDR1 DFQATT, CDR2 SNEGSKA (reference sequence). The CDR3 is made up of 14 amino acids. Written as DNA, the CDR3 is TGCAGTGCTATTGCACTAGCGGGAGGAAATGAGCAGTTCTTC. Translated, it gives CSAIALAGGNEQFF.

This clonotype was counted only a few times. The V gene is TRBV5-1, the J gene TRBJ2-6, with D tentatively TRBD1 (6 bases). The CDR3 spans 15 residues. Germline V gene lookup returns CDR1 SGHRS and CDR2 YFSETQ. Trimming stripped 4 bases from V and 2 bases from J, with 10 bases between. The CDR3 loop is CASSLNRAGANVLTF. The CDR3 DNA sequence: TGCGCCAGCAGCCTAAACAGGGCTGGGGCCAACGTCCTGACTTTC.

This clonotype appeared a few times. This chain links TRBV28 with TRBJ2-2; 9 positions match TRBD2. With V trimmed by 2 bases and J by 5 bases, 12 bases remained unmatched. The CDR3 spans 18 residues. Germline V CDR1 and CDR2: MDHEN, SYDVKM. CDR3 in DNA: TGTGCCAGCAGTTTAAGGGGATCCGGGACTAGCAAGACCGGGGAGCTGTTTTTT. Translated: CASSLRGSGTSKTGELFF. The whole variable domain, filled in from reference TRBV28 and TRBJ2-2, reads DVKVTQSSRYLVKRTGEKVFLECVQDMDHENMFWYRQDPGLGLRLIYFSYDVKMKEKGDIPEGYSVSREKKERFSLILESASTNQTSMYLCASSLRGSGTSKTGELFFGEGSRLTVL.

This clonotype was picked up a small number of times. This sequence joins TRBV11-3 and TRBJ2-3, with 8 bases matching TRBD2. The length of the CDR3 is 21 residues. Losses at the gene ends were 5 bases for V and 0 bases for J; bases not matched to a gene: 22. Germline V gives CDR1 SGHNT, CDR2 YENEEA. The CDR3 loop reads CASSGYRVDPLIAGSTDTQYF. The CDR3 DNA is TGTGCCAGCAGCGGGTACAGGGTCGACCCCTTAATAGCGGGGAGCACAGATACGCAGTATTTT.

This clonotype was detected only a few times. The chain recombines TRBV20-1 with TRBJ2-7; no clear D. Trimming shortened V by 5 bases and J by 2 bases, and 13 bases separated the two germline ends. Germline assignment: CDR1 DFQATT and CDR2 SNEGSKA (reference sequence). The CDR3 length is 13 residues. The CDR3 bases are TGCAGTGCTCAAATCGGTCTCCCCTACGAGCAGTACTTC. Protein product: CSAQIGLPYEQYF.

This sequence joins TRBV29-1 and TRBJ2-5; D remains unclear. Germline V gives CDR1 SQVTM, CDR2 ANQGSEA. The CDR3 has 10 residues. With 5 bases removed from V and 5 bases from J, the gap between germline ends came to 6 bases. This CDR3 reads CSVRSETQYF. As DNA, the CDR3 is TGCAGCGTTCGTTCGGAGACCCAGTACTTC.

The chain has TRBV20-1 and TRBJ2-1; TRBD2 might be the D (5 bases). CDR3 length: 12 residues. Germline CDR1 and CDR2: DFQATT and SNEGSKA (reference sequence). The V end was cut by 4 bases, the J end by 1 base, with 5 bases between. CDR3 coding DNA: TGCAGTGCTACGGGGTCCTACAATGAGCAGTTCTTC. This encodes CSATGSYNEQFF.

In this sample, this clonotype turned up a few times. V usage is TRBV28 and J usage is TRBJ2-1, with D uncertain. V was shortened by 1 base and J by 9 bases, with 22 bases between the two germline ends. CDR1 and CDR2 (germline): MDHEN, SYDVKM. The CDR3 consists of 17 residues. CDR3 residues: CASSLSNFFPERSEQFF. The CDR3 DNA sequence: TGTGCCAGCAGTTTATCCAATTTTTTTCCAGAACGGAGTGAGCAGTTCTTC.

Regarding this clonotype: It may be a read error: a sequence one base away is much more abundant. CDR3 loop: CASRGTGVTGGLFF. In nucleotides, the CDR3 is TGTGCCAGCAGGGGGACAGGGGTCACCGGGGGGCTGTTTTTT. V and J are TRBV2 and TRBJ2-2, with 10 bases identical to TRBD1. The CDR3 contains 14 residues. Germline CDR1 reads SNHLY; CDR2 reads FYNNEI. Complete variable domain (other parts from reference TRBV2 and TRBJ2-2): EPEVTQTPSHQVTQMGQEVILRCVPISNHLYFYWYRQILGQKVEFLVSFYNNEISEKSEIFDDQFSVERPDGSNFTLKIRSTKLEDSAMYFCASRGTGVTGGLFFGEGSRLTVL.

This clonotype was counted between two and nine times. A much larger clone differs by one base, so this may be a read error. The chain combines TRBV13 with TRBJ2-7, with a possible D match to TRBD1 (6 bases). This CDR3 contains 15 residues. Per the germline V gene, CDR1 is PRHDT and CDR2 is FYEKMQ (reference sequence). The CDR3, as DNA: TGTGCCAGCAGCCACAGGGACCAGAGCTCCTACGAGCACTACTTC. This sequence encodes CASSHRDQSSYEHYF.

This clonotype was seen a handful of times. The chain uses TRBV6-1 and TRBJ1-4; D gene ambiguous. The CDR3 runs 16 residues. CDR1 is MNHNS and CDR2 is SASEGT in the germline V gene. Trimming pared 5 bases from V and 0 bases from J, leaving 13 bases between. The CDR3, as DNA: TGTGCCAGCAGTTACCCTAGCGCGCCAACTAATGAAAAACTGTTTTTT. Its translation is CASSYPSAPTNEKLFF.

This clonotype was seen many times. The chain has TRBV5-1 and TRBJ2-3; no clear D gene. The CDR3 loop spans 15 amino acids. The germline V gene has CDR1 SGHRS and CDR2 YFSETQ. V was pared by 2 bases and J by 2 bases, with 12 bases between. The CDR3, as DNA: TGCGCCAGCAGCTTAGGTCCAACCTACACAGATACGCAGTATTTT. Encoded protein: CASSLGPTYTDTQYF.

This clonotype was observed many times. The rearrangement links TRBV2 to TRBJ2-7; 8 bases line up with TRBD1. The V gene end was trimmed by 0 bases and the J gene end by 6 bases; junction bases not matched to a gene: 4. The CDR3 runs 14 residues. Germline-derived CDR1 and CDR2 are SNHLY and FYNNEI. The chain's CDR3 is CASSEAQGVLEQYF. DNA of the CDR3: TGTGCCAGCAGTGAAGCACAGGGGGTCCTCGAGCAGTACTTC.

In this sample, this clonotype turned up many times. Germline and junction disagree at one end, which may indicate a read error. The CDR3 sequence: CASSLLAGGSSYEQHF. The CDR3 DNA reads TGTGCCAGCAGCCTATTAGCGGGAGGGTCTTCCTACGAGCAGCACTTC. The V call is TRBV28, the J call TRBJ2-7; TRBD2 matches at 11 bases. The germline CDR1 and CDR2 sequences are MDHEN and SYDVKM. CDR3 length: 16 amino acids. The full variable domain, completed using reference TRBV28 and TRBJ2-7, is DVKVTQSSRYLVKRTGEKVFLECVQDMDHENMFWYRQDPGLGLRLIYFSYDVKMKEKGDIPEGYSVSREKKERFSLILESASTNQTSMYLCASSLLAGGSSYEQHFGPGTRLTVT.

DNA of the CDR3: TGTGCCAGCAGCTTAGAGGGGTTCAGTGGCTACACCTTC. Its protein is CASSLEGFSGYTF. The rearrangement uses TRBV7-9 and TRBJ1-2, with a tentative D call TRBD1 (5 bases). Looked up from germline, CDR1 is SEHNR and CDR2 is FQNEAQ (reference sequence). Between the trimmed V and J ends, which lost 1 base and 7 bases, there was a span of 10 bases. The CDR3 is 13 residues long.

This clonotype has more than one count but fewer than ten. This chain uses TRBV29-1 with TRBJ2-7, with D uncertain. Trimming took off 2 bases at V and 3 bases at J, with 11 bases between the two ends. The CDR3 has 13 amino acids. Germline V lookup: CDR1 SQVTM, CDR2 ANQGSEA. The CDR3: CSVEISENYEQYF. The CDR3 DNA sequence: TGCAGCGTTGAAATTTCGGAAAACTACGAGCAGTACTTC.

Comment on this clonotype: Being one base from a much bigger clone, this may be a read error. CDR3 coding DNA: TGTGCTAGTGATGTTGCAGGGGGGGCTGAAGCTTTCTTT. Translated, it gives CASDVAGGAEAFF. The chain recombines TRBV12-5 with TRBJ1-1, with 7 positions matching TRBD1. The CDR3 runs to 13 residues. V gave up 7 bases and J gave up 6 bases; unmatched junction bases: 8. Germline lookup yields CDR1 LGHNT and CDR2 FRNRAP.

Notes on this clonotype: This clone may be a read error of a much larger clone one base away. In this CDR3 the conserved last residue, phenylalanine or tryptophan, is missing, so a read error is likely. The chain links TRBV28 to TRBJ1-1, with 8 bases aligning to TRBD1. Germline CDR1 reads MDHEN; CDR2 reads SYDVKM. The CDR3 contains 16 residues. J lost 6 bases, V lost 4 bases, and 13 bases had no gene match. The chain's CDR3 is CASSSPRAGGLSEAFL. The CDR3 coding sequence is TGTGCCAGCAGTTCCCCCCGGGCAGGGGGCCTCTCTGAAGCTTTCCTT.

The gene calls are TRBV9 and TRBJ2-2; 14 bases line up with TRBD2. Germline-derived CDR1 and CDR2 are SGDLS and YYNGEE. V was clipped by 4 bases and J by 6 bases; unmatched bases: 5. The CDR3 length is 16 residues. The CDR3 nucleotides read TGTGCCAGCAGCACCCGACTAGCGGGAGGGGCCGGGGAGCTGTTTTTT. It codes for CASSTRLAGGAGELFF.

In this sample, this clonotype turned up a few times. One end of the junction is discordant with germline, which a read error may explain. This sequence joins TRBV5-5 and TRBJ2-3; D remains unclear. The CDR3 is 14 residues long. In germline, CDR1 is SGHKS, CDR2 YYEKEE (reference sequence). For the CDR3, the DNA is TGTGCCAGCAGCTTGGTCTGGAGCACAGACACGCAGTATTTT. Translated, it gives CASSLVWSTDTQYF.

Ten or more counts support this clonotype. CDR3 DNA sequence: TGTGCCAGCAGCCAAGATGCCACAGGGTCCTATGGCTACACCTTC. This gives the protein CASSQDATGSYGYTF. The chain couples TRBV3-1 to TRBJ1-2; D is perhaps TRBD1 (6 bases). Between the trimmed V and J ends, which lost 0 bases and 4 bases, there was a span of 12 bases. Germline V gene data show CDR1 as LGHDT and CDR2 as YNNKEL (reference sequence). The CDR3 is 15 amino acids. The full variable domain, completed using reference TRBV3-1 and TRBJ1-2, is DTAVSQTPKYLVTQMGNDKSIKCEQNLGHDTMYWYKQDSKKFLKIMFSYNNKELIINETVPNRFSPKSPDKAHLNLHINSLELGDSAVYFCASSQDATGSYGYTFGSGTRLTVV.

V is TRBV4-1 and J is TRBJ1-5; TRBD1 might be the D (5 bases). Germline V gene lookup returns CDR1 MGHRA and CDR2 YSYEKL. CDR3 length: 13 amino acids. Trimming left V 5 bases short and J 7 bases short, with 12 bases between. The CDR3 region has the DNA TGCGCCAGCAGCTCTCCAGGGAAGCAGCCCCAGCATTTT. It is translated as CASSSPGKQPQHF.

V gene TRBV9 combines with J gene TRBJ2-1; 8 bases map to TRBD2. The CDR3 extends over 11 amino acids. Germline values: CDR1 SGDLS, CDR2 YYNGEE. The trim removed 7 bases at V and 13 bases at J, leaving 7 bases unmatched. For the CDR3, the DNA is TGTGCCAGCGGCGCGCGGGGGGAACAGTTCTTC. Protein: CASGARGEQFF.

This chain uses TRBV11-2 with TRBJ1-6; 9 nucleotides align to TRBD1. Trimming at V came to 4 bases and at J to 10 bases, leaving 5 bases not matched to a gene. CDR3 length: 14 residues. Germline V gene data show CDR1 as SGHAT and CDR2 as FQNNGV. The CDR3 here is CASSSFTGGSPLHF. In DNA, the CDR3 is TGTGCCAGCAGCTCTTTTACAGGGGGCTCACCCCTCCACTTT. The full variable domain, with the rest looked up from reference TRBV11-2 and TRBJ1-6, is EAGVAQSPRYKIIEKRQSVAFWCNPISGHATLYWYQQILGQGPKLLIQFQNNGVVDDSQLPKDRFSAERLKGVDSTLKIQPAKLEDSAVYLCASSSFTGGSPLHFGNGTRLTVT.

This clonotype has a handful of counts. V gene TRBV20-1 combines with J gene TRBJ1-2, with 9 bases lining up with TRBD1. This CDR3 region has 12 residues. The germline CDR1 and CDR2 sequences are DFQATT and SNEGSKA (reference sequence). CDR3 bases: TGCAGCCCAAGGGGACAGGGCGTTGGCTACACCTTC. Amino acids: CSPRGQGVGYTF.

This clonotype has a count of ten or more. The chain recombines TRBV7-2 with TRBJ1-2, with 9 bases fitting TRBD1. The CDR3 is 13 amino acids. Per germline, CDR1 SGHTA and CDR2 FQGNSA. V shed 5 bases, J shed 10 bases, and the junction held 8 bases outside the gene matches. The CDR3 DNA reads TGTGCCAGCAGCAGCCGACAGGGGGGCGTCTACACCTTC. Translated, it gives CASSSRQGGVYTF.

V usage is TRBV19 and J usage is TRBJ2-3; 9 nucleotides agree with TRBD2. Germline V lookup: CDR1 LNHDA, CDR2 SQIVND (reference sequence). Unmatched junction bases numbered 13, after V lost 7 bases and J lost 5 bases. The CDR3 totals 16 residues. The CDR3 DNA reads as TGTGCCAGTAAATCGCGGGAGGGGGCTGAAGTAGATACGCAGTATTTT. Its protein product is CASKSREGAEVDTQYF.

This clonotype was counted many times. The V and J genes are TRBV7-2 and TRBJ1-1; D remains unclear. Between the trimmed V and J ends, which lost 2 bases and 8 bases, there was a span of 6 bases. Germline values: CDR1 SGHTA, CDR2 FQGNSA. This CDR3 is built from 11 residues. This chain's CDR3 is CASSLTDEAFF. CDR3 bases: TGTGCCAGCAGCTTAACAGACGAAGCTTTCTTT.

Turning to this clonotype: This may be a read error: a much more frequent sequence differs by one nucleotide. The CDR3 nucleotides are TGTACCAGCCGAACAGGGGGCGCGAATCTCCAGCATTTT. This encodes CTSRTGGANLQHF. The J gene is TRBJ1-5, the V gene TRBV12-3 or TRBV12-4; 9 nucleotides align to TRBD1. This CDR3 contains 13 residues.